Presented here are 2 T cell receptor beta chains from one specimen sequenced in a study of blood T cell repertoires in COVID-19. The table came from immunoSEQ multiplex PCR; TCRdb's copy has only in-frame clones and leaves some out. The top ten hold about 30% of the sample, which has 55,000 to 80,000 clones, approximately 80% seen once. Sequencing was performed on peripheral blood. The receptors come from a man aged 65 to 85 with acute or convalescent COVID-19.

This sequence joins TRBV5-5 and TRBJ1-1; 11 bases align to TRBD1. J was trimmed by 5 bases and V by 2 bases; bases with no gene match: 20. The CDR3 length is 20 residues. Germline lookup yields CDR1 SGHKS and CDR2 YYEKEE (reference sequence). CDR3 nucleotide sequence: TGTGCCAGCAGCTTCTCTCCCGTTGGACACCAGGGGACAGGGGGGACTGAAGCTTTCTTT. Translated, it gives CASSFSPVGHQGTGGTEAFF.

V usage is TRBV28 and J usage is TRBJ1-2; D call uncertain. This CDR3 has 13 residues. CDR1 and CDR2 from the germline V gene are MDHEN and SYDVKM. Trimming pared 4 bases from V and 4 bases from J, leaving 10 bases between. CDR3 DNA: TGTGCCAGCAGTTCCAAAACTCTCTATGGCTACACCTTC. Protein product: CASSSKTLYGYTF.